Listed below are T cell receptor beta chains from one sample, sequenced in a study of blood T cell repertoires in COVID-19. The repertoire was sequenced with immunoSEQ multiplex PCR; TCRdb's copy has only in-frame clones and lacks some. The table lists 270,000 or so clones, roughly 84% of them singletons. Sequenced material: peripheral blood. These receptors originate from a human donor in a cohort sampled during active COVID-19. Each CDR3 is given with its conserved first and last residue. D genes are given only for firm matches. Expanded clones get a size class; other rows say once, few or many, or leave the size out.

clone_size	cdr3_length	d_call	j_call	v_call	cdr3_nt	cdr3_aa
NA	15	TRBD2	TRBJ2-4	TRBV6-1	TGTGCCAGCAGTGAAAGGCTAGCGGGGGGTGTCATTCAGTACTTC	CASSERLAGGVIQYF
NA	17	TRBD1	TRBJ1-6	TRBV7-9	TGTGCCAGCAGCGAACCCGATGGACAGGGAGGAGGGTCACCCCTCCACTTT	CASSEPDGQGGGSPLHF
NA	14	NA	TRBJ2-1	TRBV5-8	TGTGCCAGCAGCTTGGGACGAAGGAGCAATGAGCAGTTCTTC	CASSLGRRSNEQFF
NA	14	NA	TRBJ1-2	TRBV6-5	TGTGCCAGCAGCAGGACAGCTCTTAACTATGGCTACACCTTC	CASSRTALNYGYTF
NA	17	NA	TRBJ1-6	TRBV4-1	TGCGCCAGCAGCCAGGGAGACGGGAGCTCCTATAATTCACCCCTCCACTTT	CASSQGDGSSYNSPLHF
few	16	TRBD2	TRBJ2-2	TRBV10-2	TGCGCCAGCAGTGGTCTAGCGGGAGATTTCAGCGGGGAGCTGTTTTTT	CASSGLAGDFSGELFF
NA	16	NA	TRBJ1-5	TRBV5-8	TGTGCCAGCAGCGTAGGGTGGGGGGTCGTCAATCAGCCCCAGCATTTT	CASSVGWGVVNQPQHF
NA	14	TRBD1	TRBJ1-2	TRBV19	TGTGCCAGTAGACATCACGTAGGACAGGATGGCTACACCTTC	CASRHHVGQDGYTF
NA	15	TRBD2	TRBJ2-7	TRBV27	TGTGCCAGCAGTTACATAGCGGGAGGGCCCTACGAGCAGTACTTC	CASSYIAGGPYEQYF
NA	19	NA	TRBJ2-1	TRBV7-9	TGTGCCAGCAGCCGCATAGACGGGTCTTCATGGAGCTCCTACAATGAGCAGTTCTTC	CASSRIDGSSWSSYNEQFF
once	15	NA	TRBJ2-1	TRBV9	TGTGCCAGCAGCGTAGAGGGACTCATCTACAATGAGCAGTTCTTC	CASSVEGLIYNEQFF
NA	15	TRBD2	TRBJ2-1	TRBV9	TGTGCCAGCAGCGTAGGGACTAGCGACTACAATGAGCAGTTCTTC	CASSVGTSDYNEQFF
NA	11	NA	TRBJ2-5	TRBV20-1	TGCAGTGCTAGAGCCTCGGAGACCCAGTACTTC	CSARASETQYF
once	16	NA	TRBJ1-6	TRBV27	TGTGCCAGCAGTTTAATTGGGAGCTCCTATAATTCACCCCTCCACTTT	CASSLIGSSYNSPLHF
NA	15	NA	TRBJ2-7	TRBV29-1	TGCAGCGTCGGCCCGGGGGGCGCGGGAGTTAGTGAGCAGTACTTC	CSVGPGGAGVSEQYF
once	13	TRBD2	TRBJ2-5	TRBV20-1	TGCAGTGCTGGTGGACTAGCGGGAGAGACCCAGTACTTC	CSAGGLAGETQYF
once	17	NA	TRBJ2-6	TRBV5-1	TGCGCCAGCAGCAGGGAGATGCTCGTTTCTGGGGCCAACGTCCTGACTTTC	CASSREMLVSGANVLTF
NA	13	NA	TRBJ2-1	TRBV19	TGTGCCAGTAGTGGCCGGGTTAAAGGTGAGCAGTTCTTC	CASSGRVKGEQFF
NA	18	TRBD1	TRBJ2-7	TRBV7-2	TGTGCCAGCAGCTTAACTGACAGGGGTTTTCCCCCTACCTACGAGCAGTACTTC	CASSLTDRGFPPTYEQYF
NA	15	TRBD2	TRBJ2-1	TRBV9	TGTGCCAGCAGCGTAAGCGGGAGCTCCTACAATGAGCAGTTCTTC	CASSVSGSSYNEQFF
NA	16	TRBD1	TRBJ2-7	TRBV14	TGTGCCAGCAGCCAAAAGGGGGGTTACAGGGGGCGCGACCAGTACTTC	CASSQKGGYRGRDQYF
NA	18	NA	TRBJ2-1	TRBV6-2/TRBV6-3	TGTGCCAGCAGTATATTTGGGGGAGGGGGTACGTCCTACAATGAGCAGTTCTTC	CASSIFGGGGTSYNEQFF
NA	14	TRBD2	TRBJ2-1	TRBV6-5	TGTGCCAGCAGTAAAAGCGGGGTCGACAATGAGCAGTTCTTC	CASSKSGVDNEQFF
NA	15	TRBD1	TRBJ2-5	TRBV5-1	TGCGCCAGCCTGAGGGGGCCTAACGACCAAGAGACCCAGTACTTC	CASLRGPNDQETQYF
NA	11	NA	TRBJ1-2	TRBV21-1	TGTGCCAGCAGCCCCGGTTATGGCTACACCTTC	CASSPGYGYTF
NA	15	NA	TRBJ1-2	TRBV29-1	TGCAGCGTTGAAGACAGACAGGCAACCACCTATGGCTACACCTTC	CSVEDRQATTYGYTF
NA	13	TRBD1	TRBJ1-2	TRBV7-9	TGTGCCAGCAGCGTAGGGACAGGGCGAGGCTACACCTTC	CASSVGTGRGYTF
NA	13	NA	TRBJ1-2	TRBV4-2	TGTGCCAGCAGCCCTGGGACAAACTATGGCTACACCTTC	CASSPGTNYGYTF
once	15	NA	TRBJ1-5	TRBV6-2/TRBV6-3	TGTGCCAGCAGTTACCCGGGACTGACAAATCAGCCCCAGCATTTT	CASSYPGLTNQPQHF